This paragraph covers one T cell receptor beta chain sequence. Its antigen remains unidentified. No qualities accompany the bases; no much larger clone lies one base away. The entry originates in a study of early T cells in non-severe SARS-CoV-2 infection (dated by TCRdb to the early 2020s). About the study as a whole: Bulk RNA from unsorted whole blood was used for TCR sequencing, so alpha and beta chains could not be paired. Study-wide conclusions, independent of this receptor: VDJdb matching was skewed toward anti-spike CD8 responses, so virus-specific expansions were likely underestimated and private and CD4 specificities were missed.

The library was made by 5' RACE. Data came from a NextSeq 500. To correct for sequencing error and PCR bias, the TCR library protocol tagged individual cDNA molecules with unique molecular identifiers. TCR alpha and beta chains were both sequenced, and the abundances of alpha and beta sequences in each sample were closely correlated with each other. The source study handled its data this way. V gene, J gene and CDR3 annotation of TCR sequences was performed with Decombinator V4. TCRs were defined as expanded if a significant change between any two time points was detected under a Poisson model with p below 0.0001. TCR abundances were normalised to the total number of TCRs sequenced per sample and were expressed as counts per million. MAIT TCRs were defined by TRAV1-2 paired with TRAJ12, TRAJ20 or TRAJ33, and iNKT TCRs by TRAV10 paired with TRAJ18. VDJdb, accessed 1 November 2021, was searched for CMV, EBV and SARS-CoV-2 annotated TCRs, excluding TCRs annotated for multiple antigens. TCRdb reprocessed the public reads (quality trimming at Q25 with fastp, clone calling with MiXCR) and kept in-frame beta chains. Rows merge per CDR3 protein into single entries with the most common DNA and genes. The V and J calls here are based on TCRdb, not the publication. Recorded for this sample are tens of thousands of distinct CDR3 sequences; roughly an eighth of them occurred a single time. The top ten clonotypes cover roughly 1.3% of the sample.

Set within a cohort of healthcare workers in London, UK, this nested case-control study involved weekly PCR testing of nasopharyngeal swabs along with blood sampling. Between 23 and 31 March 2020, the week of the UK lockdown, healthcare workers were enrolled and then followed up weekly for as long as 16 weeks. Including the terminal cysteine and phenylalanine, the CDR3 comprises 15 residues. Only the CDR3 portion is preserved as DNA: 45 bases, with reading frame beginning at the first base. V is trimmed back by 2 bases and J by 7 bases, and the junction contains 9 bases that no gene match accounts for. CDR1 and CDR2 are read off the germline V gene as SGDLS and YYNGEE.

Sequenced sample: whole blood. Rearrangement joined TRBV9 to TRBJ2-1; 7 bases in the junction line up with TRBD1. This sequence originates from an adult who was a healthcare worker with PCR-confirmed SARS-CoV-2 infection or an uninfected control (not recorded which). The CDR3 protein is CASSVRQGEGNEQFF. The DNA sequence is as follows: TGTGCCAGCAGCGTGCGGCAGGGGGAAGGTAATGAGCAGTTCTTC.